Each of the 26 T cell receptor beta chains below was sequenced from the same sample in a study of cytomegalovirus exposure and HLA in healthy donors (TCRdb year 2017). The library was built by means of the immunoSEQ multiplex PCR assay. The multiplex PCR relied on a mix of 60 forward primers for TCR Vbeta segments and 13 reverse primers for TCR Jbeta segments. TCRdb's version of the immuneACCESS table is confined to in-frame rearrangements and falls short of the full clone set. An unresolved V gene accounts for under half of the shortfall where checked; the remainder is of unknown origin. For this sample the table gives roughly 170,000 clones, of which 70% to 80% were detected only once. The ten largest make up roughly 1.4% of the sample. Sequencing input: PBMCs. The receptors here all came from a woman aged 25 to 39 in good health and CMV-seropositive.

The chain is built from TRBV30 and TRBJ2-5, with 10 bases fitting TRBD2. The CDR3 contains 18 residues. Germline V gives CDR1 GTSNPN, CDR2 SVGIG (reference sequence). The V segment lost 0 bases and the J segment 1 base; nucleotides outside the gene matches: 11. For the CDR3, the DNA is TGTGCCTGGAGTGTTGGGGCTAGCGGGGGCGGGGCCCAAGAGACCCAGTACTTC. Protein product: CAWSVGASGGGAQETQYF.

The chain recombines TRBV7-2 with TRBJ2-7; D may be TRBD1 (5 bases). This CDR3 is 14 amino acids long. Trimming cost V 2 bases and J 3 bases, with 11 bases left between them. Per germline, CDR1 SGHTA and CDR2 FQGNSA. CDR3 in amino acids: CASSLYQGRYEQYF. The CDR3 DNA follows: TGTGCCAGCAGCTTATACCAGGGTCGCTACGAGCAGTACTTC.

This clone has only a few counts. The CDR3 is CASSPWGGGANVLTF. The CDR3 nucleotides are TGTGCCAGCAGTCCTTGGGGGGGCGGGGCCAACGTCCTGACTTTC. J is TRBJ2-6 and V is TRBV9; D is perhaps TRBD2 (7 bases). The CDR3 spans 15 residues. The ends were cut back, 5 bases at V and 4 bases at J, with 13 bases in the middle. Germline lookup yields CDR1 SGDLS and CDR2 YYNGEE.

This chain joins TRBV14 and TRBJ2-1; D not resolved. Germline-derived CDR1 and CDR2 are SGHDN and FVKESK. Deletions cut 3 bases from V and 5 bases from J, with 14 bases between. The CDR3 covers 15 residues. CDR3 loop: CASSHPPAGDNEQFF. The CDR3 DNA follows: TGTGCCAGCAGCCACCCTCCCGCCGGTGACAATGAGCAGTTCTTC.

The V and J genes are TRBV5-5 and TRBJ1-5, with a weak D call TRBD1 (6 bases). This CDR3 has 14 amino acids. Germline V CDR1 and CDR2: SGHKS, YYEKEE (reference sequence). Trimming pared 6 bases from V and 3 bases from J, leaving 13 bases between. CDR3 region: CASTQGPNNQPQHF. Written as DNA, the CDR3 is TGTGCCAGCACCCAGGGGCCGAACAATCAGCCCCAGCATTTT.

The V call is TRBV11-2, the J call TRBJ2-5; 8 positions agree with TRBD1. V trimming: 4 bases; J trimming: 2 bases; junction bases outside the gene matches: 9. The CDR3 contains 16 residues. CDR1 and CDR2 from the germline V gene are SGHAT and FQNNGV. DNA of the CDR3: TGTGCCAGCAGCTCTAGCTTCAGGGGGCAGCAAGAGACCCAGTACTTC. This sequence encodes CASSSSFRGQQETQYF. Full variable domain (missing parts from reference TRBV11-2 and TRBJ2-5): EAGVAQSPRYKIIEKRQSVAFWCNPISGHATLYWYQQILGQGPKLLIQFQNNGVVDDSQLPKDRFSAERLKGVDSTLKIQPAKLEDSAVYLCASSSSFRGQQETQYFGPGTRLLVL.

The CDR3 coding sequence is TGTGCCTGGAGCCCCGGTAGAGTTAATGGCTACACCTTC. Translated: CAWSPGRVNGYTF. The chain carries TRBV30 and TRBJ1-2; D remains ambiguous. The CDR3 loop spans 13 amino acids. Germline loops: CDR1 GTSNPN, CDR2 SVGIG (reference sequence). The V end lost 3 bases, the J end lost 6 bases, and 14 bases lay between the germline ends.

The chain couples TRBV19 to TRBJ1-2; TRBD1 aligns across 11 bases. With 4 bases clipped from V and 3 bases from J, the junction kept 7 bases outside the gene matches. This CDR3 contains 16 residues. CDR1 is LNHDA, CDR2 SQIVND, per germline (reference sequence). CDR3 sequence: CASSTGQGARDYGYTF. The CDR3 DNA follows: TGTGCCAGTAGTACCGGACAGGGGGCGAGGGACTATGGCTACACCTTC. Full variable domain (missing parts from reference TRBV19 and TRBJ1-2): DGGITQSPKYLFRKEGQNVTLSCEQNLNHDAMYWYRQDPGQGLRLIYYSQIVNDFQKGDIAEGYSVSREKKESFPLTVTSAQKNPTAFYLCASSTGQGARDYGYTFGSGTRLTVV.

The chain carries TRBV11-2 and TRBJ2-7, with D maybe TRBD1 (6 bases). The CDR3 covers 14 residues. Trimming pared 3 bases from V and 0 bases from J, leaving 9 bases between. Per the germline V gene, CDR1 is SGHAT and CDR2 is FQNNGV. CDR3 region: CASSLDRSSYEQYF. The CDR3 nucleotides are TGTGCCAGCAGCTTGGACAGAAGCTCCTACGAGCAGTACTTC.

This chain joins TRBV21-1 and TRBJ2-7; the D call TRBD1 from the table was never checked on the DNA. TRBV21-1 is classified as a pseudogene. This CDR3 spans 15 amino acids. The CDR3 region is CASPFERDRGYEQYF. CDR3 nucleotides: TGTGCCAGCCCCTTTGAGCGGGACAGGGGGTACGAGCAGTACTTC.

This clone turned up a few times. J is TRBJ1-5 and V is TRBV7-2; D gene ambiguous. The CDR3 loop spans 14 amino acids. Germline CDR1 reads SGHTA; CDR2 reads FQGNSA. The V gene lost 5 bases and the J gene lost 2 bases, with 10 bases spanning the gap. The CDR3 region has the DNA TGTGCCAGCAGCCCTGGGAGGGGCAATCAGCCCCAGCATTTT. Translation: CASSPGRGNQPQHF.

The chain's CDR3 is CASRVETGTNEKLFF. In nucleotides, the CDR3 is TGTGCCAGCAGGGTGGAGACAGGAACTAATGAAAAACTGTTTTTT. The chain combines TRBV5-8 with TRBJ1-4, with D tentatively TRBD1 (6 bases). Trimming shortened V by 5 bases and J by 1 base, and 12 bases separated the two germline ends. The CDR3 totals 15 residues. Germline CDR1 is SGHTS and CDR2 is YDEGEE.

This CDR3 is CASSLTGDGYTF. The DNA for the CDR3 is TGTGCCAGCAGCCTCACAGGGGATGGCTACACCTTC. This sequence joins TRBV6-6 and TRBJ1-2, with TRBD1 identical over 7 bases. Germline CDR1 and CDR2: MNHNY and SVGAGI (reference sequence). This CDR3 region has 12 residues. The J segment lost 6 bases and the V segment lost 6 bases, leaving 4 bases of the junction unmatched.

The chain couples TRBV6-1 to TRBJ1-2; D is ambiguous. The germline V gene encodes CDR1 MNHNS and CDR2 SASEGT. Trimming cost V 0 bases and J 8 bases, with 16 bases left between them. The CDR3 is 15 amino acids. For the CDR3, the DNA is TGTGCCAGCAGTGAAGCTGGCGGATCTTTAAGGGGCTACACCTTC. Protein: CASSEAGGSLRGYTF.

This chain links TRBV6-1 with TRBJ2-3; D is possibly TRBD2 (6 bases). This CDR3 comprises 15 residues. Deletions cut 2 bases from V and 0 bases from J, with 9 bases between. In germline, CDR1 is MNHNS, CDR2 SASEGT. CDR3 sequence: CASSEYGSSTDTQYF. CDR3 in DNA: TGTGCCAGCAGTGAATACGGGAGTAGCACAGATACGCAGTATTTT.

The chain combines TRBV21-1 with TRBJ2-2; TRBD2 was called by the table and not checked on the DNA. TRBV21-1 is a pseudogene locus. This CDR3 spans 16 amino acids. This CDR3 reads CASSKKVGLLTGELFF. The CDR3 DNA follows: TGTGCCAGCAGCAAAAAGGTGGGACTACTTACCGGGGAGCTGTTTTTT.

The V and J genes are TRBV4-1 and TRBJ1-2; D gene uncertain. CDR1 is MGHRA and CDR2 is YSYEKL in the germline V gene. Between the trimmed V and J ends, which lost 2 bases and 7 bases, there was a span of 5 bases. This CDR3 contains 11 residues. The CDR3 nucleotides read TGCGCCAGCAGCCAACGAGGTGGCTACACCTTC. Translating gives CASSQRGGYTF.

This chain uses TRBV4-2 with TRBJ2-7, with a tentative D call TRBD2 (6 bases). Trimming left V 0 bases short and J 0 bases short, with 18 bases between. In germline, CDR1 is LGHNA, CDR2 YNFKEQ. CDR3 length: 18 residues. The CDR3 DNA is TGTGCCAGCAGCCAAGAAAGGAATGTTGCGGGGAGCTCCTACGAGCAGTACTTC. Protein sequence: CASSQERNVAGSSYEQYF.

Ten or more counts support this clone. The chain is built from TRBV7-3 and TRBJ2-2; D is perhaps TRBD2 (5 bases). Per germline, CDR1 SGHTA and CDR2 FQGTGA. V was pared by 3 bases and J by 3 bases, with 11 bases between. The CDR3 is 15 amino acids. The CDR3 region is CASSLYAGDTGELFF. Written as DNA, the CDR3 is TGTGCCAGCAGCTTGTATGCCGGGGACACCGGGGAGCTGTTTTTT.

The chain uses TRBV30 and TRBJ2-1, with unresolved D. The V and J ends lost 4 bases and 10 bases respectively, with 20 bases between them. Germline CDR1 GTSNPN, CDR2 SVGIG (reference sequence). There are 14 residues in the CDR3. For the CDR3, the DNA is TGTGCCTGGATCGGCCACCCGGGTTTGTTCGAGCAGTTCTTC. This sequence encodes CAWIGHPGLFEQFF.

This clone appeared a single time. The chain links TRBV29-1 to TRBJ2-2, with 10 nucleotides matching TRBD2. V dropped 3 bases and J dropped 7; count of bases not matched to a gene: 8. This CDR3 contains 15 residues. Per germline, CDR1 SQVTM and CDR2 ANQGSEA. This CDR3 is CSVDGLAGVGGELFF. Written as DNA, the CDR3 is TGCAGCGTTGACGGGCTAGCGGGAGTTGGCGGGGAGCTGTTTTTT.

The chain couples TRBV2 to TRBJ2-5, with 9 bases identical to TRBD1. CDR3 length equals 15 residues. Germline values: CDR1 SNHLY, CDR2 FYNNEI. V dropped 5 bases and J dropped 5; count of bases not matched to a gene: 9. This CDR3 reads CASSWDREVSETQYF. Here the CDR3 DNA reads TGTGCCAGCAGTTGGGACAGGGAGGTCTCCGAGACCCAGTACTTC.

V gene TRBV11-3 combines with J gene TRBJ1-1; D ambiguous. Trimming took 0 bases from V and 8 from J, leaving 4 bases between them. Germline CDR1 is SGHNT and CDR2 is YENEEA. This CDR3 region has 11 residues. CDR3 in DNA: TGTGCCAGCAGCTTAGAGCGAGAAGCTTTCTTT. Translated, it gives CASSLEREAFF.

The gene calls are TRBV27 and TRBJ2-7, with a tentative D call TRBD2 (5 bases). Germline CDR1 and CDR2: MNHEY and SMNVEV (reference sequence). This CDR3 has 16 residues. V lost 6 bases and J 3 bases, leaving 21 bases between the germline ends. CDR3 loop: CASRRAPGIPFYEQYF. The CDR3, as DNA: TGTGCCAGCAGGCGCGCCCCCGGGATACCTTTCTACGAGCAGTACTTC.

This clone appeared a few times. The chain couples TRBV6-6 to TRBJ1-2; tentative D call: TRBD1 (5 bases). CDR3 size: 15 residues. V dropped 6 bases and J dropped 2 bases, with 16 bases sitting between them. Per germline, CDR1 MNHNY and CDR2 SVGAGI (reference sequence). CDR3 nucleotides: TGTGCCAGCAGCACCCCCACGGGGGGAAACTATGGCTACACCTTC. Amino acids: CASSTPTGGNYGYTF.

The chain couples TRBV19 to TRBJ1-2; unclear D gene. The CDR3 consists of 14 residues. Trimming stripped 6 bases from V and 5 bases from J, with 16 bases between. Germline V gives CDR1 LNHDA, CDR2 SQIVND (reference sequence). The CDR3 bases are TGTGCCAGTAGCCCTGTCCGGGGATCATATGGCTACACCTTC. It yields the protein CASSPVRGSYGYTF. Combining the CDR3 with reference TRBV19 and TRBJ1-2 gives the whole variable domain DGGITQSPKYLFRKEGQNVTLSCEQNLNHDAMYWYRQDPGQGLRLIYYSQIVNDFQKGDIAEGYSVSREKKESFPLTVTSAQKNPTAFYLCASSPVRGSYGYTFGSGTRLTVV.